This T cell receptor beta chain is drawn from a study of T cells after yellow fever vaccination. V dropped 4 bases and J dropped 5; count of bases not matched to a gene: 6. The germline CDR1 and CDR2 sequences are SEHNR and FQNEAQ (reference sequence). The CDR3 length is 15 residues. As TCR cDNA was made by 5'RACE template switching, a universal primer site and UMIs were added. TCRdb re-analysed the 5' RACE reads in MiXCR, keeping a single row per CDR3 protein. This sample has about 400,000 distinct CDR3 sequences, with roughly 6.1% found just once. The material was PBMCs, obtained 5 days after the yellow fever booster vaccination. The chain uses TRBV7-9 and TRBJ2-7; 12 bases are a match to TRBD1. The receptor's source is a man in his thirties or forties who received the YFV17D yellow fever vaccine. CDR3 in amino acids: CASSSQGTGGHEQYF. The CDR3, as DNA: TGTGCCAGCAGCTCCCAAGGGACAGGGGGCCACGAGCAGTACTTC.